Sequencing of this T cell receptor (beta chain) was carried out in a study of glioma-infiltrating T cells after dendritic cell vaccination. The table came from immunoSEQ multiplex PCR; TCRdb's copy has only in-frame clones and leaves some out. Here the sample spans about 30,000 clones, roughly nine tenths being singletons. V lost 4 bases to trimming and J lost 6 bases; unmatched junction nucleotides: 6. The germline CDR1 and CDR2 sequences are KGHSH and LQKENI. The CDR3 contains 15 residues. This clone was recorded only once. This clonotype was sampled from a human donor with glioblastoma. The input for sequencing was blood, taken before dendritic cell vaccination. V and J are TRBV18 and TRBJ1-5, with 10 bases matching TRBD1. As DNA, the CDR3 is TGTGCCAGCTCACAGACAGGGGGCCTGGCTCAGCCCCAGCATTTT. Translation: CASSQTGGLAQPQHF.